This passage covers 18 T cell receptor beta chains from one sample sequenced in a study of blood T cell repertoires in COVID-19. The method was immunoSEQ multiplex PCR; TCRdb's version includes in-frame clones alone and lacks a portion of them. Of 70,000 or so clones in the sample, 90% are singletons; the top ten hold under 1.5%. The sample comprised peripheral blood. These receptors all come from a man in his forties or fifties with acute or convalescent COVID-19.

The rearrangement joins TRBV7-6 to TRBJ2-7, with 8 bases matching TRBD2. Germline trimming cut 1 base from V and 0 bases from J; bases unmatched to any gene: 2. The CDR3 is 15 residues long. CDR1 SGHVS and CDR2 FNYEAQ come from the germline V gene. The CDR3 protein is CASSLVSGGSYEQYV. The CDR3, as DNA: TGTGCCAGCAGCTTAGTAAGCGGGGGCTCCTACGAGCAGTACGTC.

The chain combines TRBV6-5 with TRBJ1-4; D is unresolved. Germline values: CDR1 MNHEY, CDR2 SVGAGI. V was clipped by 7 bases and J by 0 bases, with 9 bases between them. There are 14 residues in the CDR3. CDR3 sequence (DNA): TGTGCCAGCATGGAGGTCGCAACTAATGAAAAACTGTTTTTT. Translation gives CASMEVATNEKLFF.

This clone came up a few times. The rearrangement joins TRBV6-4 to TRBJ1-5; no definite D call. This CDR3 region has 13 residues. Germline V CDR1 and CDR2: MRHNA, SNTAGT. V lost 5 bases and J lost 3, with 8 bases in between. CDR3 bases: TGTGCCAGCAGTCCCTATCTCAATCAGCCCCAGCATTTT. Its translation is CASSPYLNQPQHF.

This chain joins TRBV30 and TRBJ2-1, with 9 bases identical to TRBD2. Germline assignment: CDR1 GTSNPN and CDR2 SVGIG (reference sequence). The CDR3 contains 13 residues. Trimming removed 8 bases from V and 7 bases from J; junction bases left unmatched: 9. This CDR3 is CARAAGGRNEQFF. The CDR3 bases are TGTGCCCGTGCGGCGGGGGGGCGGAATGAGCAGTTCTTC.

This rearrangement joins TRBV2 to TRBJ2-5; the D gene is possibly TRBD1 (6 bases). V was clipped by 5 bases and J by 2 bases, with 9 bases between them. There are 13 residues in the CDR3. Germline loops: CDR1 SNHLY, CDR2 FYNNEI. The CDR3 is CASSPDSQETQYF. The DNA for the CDR3 is TGTGCCAGCAGTCCGGACAGTCAAGAGACCCAGTACTTC.

This clone was recorded only once. V gene TRBV28 combines with J gene TRBJ1-1; a possible D gene is TRBD1 (5 bases). There are 10 residues in the CDR3. Per germline, CDR1 MDHEN and CDR2 SYDVKM. Trimming took 6 bases from V and 11 from J, leaving 10 bases between them. The CDR3 reads CASSSGMAFF. The CDR3 nucleotides are TGTGCCAGCAGCTCAGGGATGGCTTTCTTT.

This chain connects TRBV6-5 to TRBJ1-5; TRBD1 matches at 7 bases. The CDR3 spans 15 residues. The germline CDR1 and CDR2 sequences are MNHEY and SVGAGI. V shed 6 bases, J shed 6 bases, and the junction held 11 bases outside the gene matches. The CDR3 protein is CASSLGTVLGQPQHF. For the CDR3, the DNA is TGTGCCAGCAGCTTAGGGACAGTGCTCGGTCAGCCCCAGCATTTT.

This clone was counted a single time. This chain joins TRBV28 and TRBJ2-7; D gene ambiguous. Trimming cost V 7 bases and J 3 bases, with 19 bases left between them. The CDR3 runs to 15 residues. From germline, CDR1 is MDHEN and CDR2 SYDVKM. CDR3 amino acids: CASTSPNDSFYEQYF. In DNA, the CDR3 is TGTGCCAGCACCAGCCCGAATGACTCGTTCTACGAGCAGTACTTC.

The rearrangement joins TRBV2 to TRBJ1-1; no reliable D call. Per germline, CDR1 SNHLY and CDR2 FYNNEI. There are 13 residues in the CDR3. V was clipped by 5 bases and J by 4 bases, with 11 bases between them. The CDR3 spells CASSYSVSTEAFF. The CDR3, as DNA: TGTGCCAGCAGTTACTCGGTGAGCACTGAAGCTTTCTTT.

This chain links TRBV5-1 with TRBJ1-6; TRBD1 agrees at 7 bases. Per germline, CDR1 SGHRS and CDR2 YFSETQ. V lost 0 bases, J lost 10 bases, and 4 bases stayed unmatched. The CDR3 consists of 14 residues. CDR3 DNA sequence: TGCGCCAGCAGCTTGGGACAGGGTATGTCACCCCTCCACTTT. It yields the protein CASSLGQGMSPLHF.

This clone was recorded a few times. The chain has TRBV7-9 and TRBJ1-1, with 7 positions matching TRBD1. Looked up from germline, CDR1 is SEHNR and CDR2 is FQNEAQ (reference sequence). CDR3 size: 15 residues. Trimming removed 5 bases from V and 10 bases from J; junction bases left unmatched: 16. In nucleotides, the CDR3 is TGTGCCAGCAGCCCGCGGGACAGAGCCGTCATAGGAGCTTTCTTT. This sequence encodes CASSPRDRAVIGAFF.

The V and J genes are TRBV1 and TRBJ2-2; TRBD2 is the table's D call, not checked against the DNA. TRBV1 is labeled a pseudogene. The CDR3 is made up of 16 amino acids. CDR3: CTSRPRSGSWTGELFF. In DNA, the CDR3 is TGCACCAGCAGGCCCCGTAGCGGGAGCTGGACCGGGGAGCTGTTTTTT.

V usage is TRBV12-3 or TRBV12-4 and J usage is TRBJ2-2, with D uncertain. CDR3 length: 12 residues. V was clipped by 3 bases and J by 6 bases, with 5 bases between them. The CDR3 is CASSFIAGELFF. CDR3 DNA: TGTGCCAGCAGTTTCATTGCCGGGGAGCTGTTTTTT.

The chain uses TRBV7-3 and TRBJ2-7, with 8 bases that match TRBD1. V was pared by 1 base and J by 4 bases, with 0 bases of the junction left unmatched. Germline CDR1 reads SGHTA; CDR2 reads FQGTGA. The CDR3 runs to 13 residues. CDR3: CASSLNRGYEQYF. The CDR3 nucleotides are TGTGCCAGCAGCTTAAACAGGGGGTACGAGCAGTACTTC.

The chain is built from TRBV7-8 and TRBJ2-1; 9 nucleotides match TRBD2. V lost 5 bases and J lost 0; bases outside the gene matches: 11. The CDR3 contains 18 residues. In germline, CDR1 is SGHVS, CDR2 FQNEAQ. CDR3 sequence reads: CASSERSSGVSSYNEQFF. The DNA of the CDR3 is TGTGCCAGCAGCGAGAGATCTAGCGGGGTTAGCTCCTACAATGAGCAGTTCTTC.

The chain combines TRBV6-2 or TRBV6-3 with TRBJ1-5; D ambiguous. Looked up from germline, CDR1 is MNHEY and CDR2 is SVGEGT. The ends were cut back, 5 bases at V and 4 bases at J, with 12 bases in the middle. This CDR3 is 14 amino acids long. CDR3 sequence reads: CASSRYSGNQPQHF. CDR3 DNA sequence: TGTGCCAGCAGTAGGTATTCGGGGAATCAGCCCCAGCATTTT.

This clone was counted a few times. The gene calls are TRBV3-1 (or the pseudogene TRBV3-2) and TRBJ1-3; 8 nucleotides line up with TRBD1. Unmatched junction bases numbered 5, after V lost 4 bases and J lost 0 bases. From germline, CDR1 is LGHDT and CDR2 YNNKEL (reference sequence). This CDR3 contains 16 residues. CDR3 residues: CASSLRTGPSGNTIYF. The CDR3 nucleotides are TGTGCCAGCAGCCTTCGGACAGGGCCCTCTGGAAACACCATATATTTT.

The chain combines TRBV6-1 with TRBJ2-1; 10 bases fit TRBD2. CDR1 and CDR2 from the germline V gene are MNHNS and SASEGT. The CDR3 consists of 15 residues. Trimming took 1 base from V and 7 from J; bases not matched to a gene: 4. The CDR3 DNA sequence: TGTGCCAGCAGTGAAGTACTAGCGGGAACTAATGAGCAGTTCTTC. This sequence encodes CASSEVLAGTNEQFF.